This T cell receptor (beta chain) was sequenced in a study of PD-1 blockade in classical Hodgkin lymphoma. The method was immunoSEQ multiplex PCR; TCRdb's version includes in-frame clones alone and lacks a portion of them. The data contain approximately 14,000 clones, over 80% of them singletons. For this clone: Its target is unknown.

As for time point: newly diagnosed, previously untreated cHL patient sample. Thawed PBMCs were subjected to magnetic negative selection, which yielded isolated CD8+ T cells. Comparison relied on PBMCs that came from newly diagnosed, untreated classical Hodgkin lymphoma. General study points: Possibly reflecting disease activity or prior therapy, repertoire differences have causes that remain undefined. Reports indicated that newly diagnosed patients had lower baseline TCR diversity than healthy donors did.

The CDR3 runs to 16 residues. Germline trimming cut 4 bases from V and 2 bases from J; bases unmatched to any gene: 2. Germline-derived CDR1 and CDR2 are MNHEY and SVGAGI. The sample consisted of CD8+ T cells from blood. The receptor was isolated from a human donor with classical Hodgkin lymphoma. The J gene is TRBJ2-1, the V gene TRBV6-5; 13 bases map to TRBD2. This CDR3 is CASSSGLAGAYNEQFF. CDR3 in DNA: TGTGCCAGCAGTTCCGGACTAGCGGGAGCCTACAATGAGCAGTTCTTC.